This record concerns one T cell receptor beta chain sequence. The sample originates from a study of cytomegalovirus exposure and HLA in healthy donors. Study overall: The approximately 110 validation repertoires were reported in a later analysis to have been generated on the same platform as the roughly 720 first-cohort repertoires.

Repertoires were generated with immunoSEQ multiplex PCR, while TCRdb's copy carries only in-frame clones and drops some. The sample has approximately 270,000 clones, 65% to 90% seen once; the top ten hold more than 0.8%. The CDR3 spans 17 residues. CDR1 and CDR2 (germline): SGHRS, YFSETQ. V lost 4 bases, J lost 6 bases, and 26 bases lay in between. This clonotype was sampled from a woman aged 18-29 years in good health and CMV-seronegative. V gene TRBV5-1 combines with J gene TRBJ2-7; tentative D call: TRBD1 (7 bases). Material for sequencing was PBMCs. CDR3: CASSLGQGGSTTFEQYF. DNA for the CDR3: TGCGCCAGCAGCCTCGGCCAGGGGGGTTCCACGACCTTCGAGCAGTACTTC. The variable domain in full, with the rest retrieved from reference TRBV5-1 and TRBJ2-7, is KAGVTQTPRYLIKTRGQQVTLSCSPISGHRSVSWYQQTPGQGLQFLFEYFSETQRNKGNFPGRFSGRQFSNSRSEMNVSTLELGDSALYLCASSLGQGGSTTFEQYFGPGTRLTVT.